This T cell receptor beta chain was documented in a study of T cell repertoires in cytomegalovirus infection. Study information: CMV infection and matching HLA type were both indicated by public TCR beta signatures.

Germline assignment: CDR1 DFQATT and CDR2 SNEGSKA (reference sequence). Deletions cut 0 bases from V and 0 bases from J, with 17 bases between. This CDR3 region has 17 residues. One entry per CDR3 protein, called by TCRdb with MiXCR from the reads. This repertoire shows approximately 630,000 distinct CDR3 sequences, 24% found once; its top ten account for approximately 8%. This receptor was taken from a human donor in good health (CMV status not recorded). Some clones in this sample may be carry-over from other donors' samples. Sequenced material: CD8+ T cells from PBMCs. The V and J genes are TRBV20-1 and TRBJ1-2, with D unresolved. The CDR3, as DNA: TGCAGTGCTAGAGATTGGTCAACCGGAAAAGCTAACTATGGCTACACCTTC. As protein: CSARDWSTGKANYGYTF.